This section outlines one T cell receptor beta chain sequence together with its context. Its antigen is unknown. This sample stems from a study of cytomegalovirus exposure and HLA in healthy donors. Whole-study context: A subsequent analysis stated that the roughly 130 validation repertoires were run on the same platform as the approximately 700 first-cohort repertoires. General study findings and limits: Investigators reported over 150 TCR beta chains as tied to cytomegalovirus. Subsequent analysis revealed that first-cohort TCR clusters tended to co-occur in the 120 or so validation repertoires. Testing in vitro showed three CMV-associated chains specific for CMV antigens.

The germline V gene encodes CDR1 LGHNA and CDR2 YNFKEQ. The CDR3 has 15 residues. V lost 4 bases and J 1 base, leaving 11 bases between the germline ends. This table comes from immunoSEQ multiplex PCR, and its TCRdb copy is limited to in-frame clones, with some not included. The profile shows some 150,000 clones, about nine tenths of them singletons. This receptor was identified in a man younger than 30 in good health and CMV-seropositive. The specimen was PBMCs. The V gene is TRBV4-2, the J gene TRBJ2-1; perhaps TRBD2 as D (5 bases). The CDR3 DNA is TGTGCCAGCAGCCCTCGGGGTAGATCCTACAATGAGCAGTTCTTC. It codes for CASSPRGRSYNEQFF.